One and the same sample provided the 21 T cell receptor beta chains below, sequenced in a study of graft-versus-host responses after intestinal transplantation. For these receptors, no antigen is known. Sequencing was performed with immunoSEQ multiplex PCR; in TCRdb, only in-frame clones are kept and a portion is missing. This table has tens of thousands of clones, approximately 94% appearing once. The material sequenced was unstimulated CD8+ T cells sorted from spleen or lymph node cells, taken before intestinal transplant. The receptors come from a human donor who received an intestinal transplant.

The gene calls are TRBV5-1 and TRBJ2-7; 7 bases line up with TRBD2. This CDR3 is 15 amino acids long. V shed 2 bases, J shed 2 bases, and the junction held 7 bases outside the gene matches. Germline assignment: CDR1 SGHRS and CDR2 YFSETQ. The CDR3 loop is CASSFLREIPYEQYF. The CDR3 nucleotides are TGCGCCAGCAGCTTTTTGCGGGAGATCCCCTACGAGCAGTACTTC.

The rearrangement joins TRBV4-1 to TRBJ2-1; D is undetermined. V was shortened by 6 bases and J by 7 bases, with 7 bases between the two germline ends. Germline loops: CDR1 MGHRA, CDR2 YSYEKL. The CDR3 is made up of 11 amino acids. The DNA of the CDR3 is TGCGCCAGCAGTATCACTAATGAGCAGTTCTTC. It codes for CASSITNEQFF.

The CDR3 loop is CASSQGGLRVRSTGELFF. Written as DNA, the CDR3 is TGCGCCAGCAGCCAAGGTGGGCTCAGGGTTCGTTCTACCGGGGAGCTGTTTTTT. V usage is TRBV4-1 and J usage is TRBJ2-2, with D possibly TRBD1 on 5 matching bases. V dropped 1 base and J dropped 5 bases, with 20 bases sitting between them. This CDR3 contains 18 residues. Germline V lookup: CDR1 MGHRA, CDR2 YSYEKL.

This clone appeared once. This rearrangement joins TRBV10-2 to TRBJ2-5; TRBD1 aligns across 8 bases. The CDR3 is 18 residues long. CDR1 and CDR2 (germline): WSHSY, SAAADI. V was pared by 3 bases and J by 2 bases, with 14 bases of the junction left unmatched. DNA of the CDR3: TGCGCCAGCAGTGAATTTAGGGAGACAGGGGCTTTTCAAGAGACCCAGTACTTC. Protein product: CASSEFRETGAFQETQYF.

This clone was seen only once. The CDR3 DNA reads as TGCGCCAGCAGCCAAGATCCGACAGTTTACTACGAGCAGTACTTC. It codes for CASSQDPTVYYEQYF. The rearrangement joins TRBV4-1 to TRBJ2-7; D is possibly TRBD1 (5 bases). The CDR3 loop spans 15 amino acids. Germline-derived CDR1 and CDR2 are MGHRA and YSYEKL. The ends were cut back, 0 bases at V and 3 bases at J, with 12 bases in the middle.

The J gene is TRBJ1-1, the V gene TRBV13, with 8 positions matching TRBD1. From germline, CDR1 is PRHDT and CDR2 FYEKMQ (reference sequence). Losses at the gene ends were 1 base for V and 3 bases for J; bases not matched to a gene: 19. There are 20 residues in the CDR3. The DNA of the CDR3 is TGTGCCAGCAGCTTAGCGTGGCGACAGACAGGGGAATACTTGGACACTGAAGCTTTCTTT. This gives the protein CASSLAWRQTGEYLDTEAFF.

The rearrangement uses TRBV7-2 and TRBJ2-4, with TRBD2 identical over 7 bases. Germline loops: CDR1 SGHTA, CDR2 FQGNSA. There are 14 residues in the CDR3. Germline trimming cut 0 bases from V and 7 bases from J; bases unmatched to any gene: 3. The CDR3 loop is CASSLAGGPNIQYF. The CDR3 region has the DNA TGTGCCAGCAGCTTAGCGGGAGGGCCCAACATTCAGTACTTC.

The J gene is TRBJ2-2, the V gene TRBV4-1, with D unresolved. V was clipped by 0 bases and J by 6 bases, with 14 bases between them. Germline loops: CDR1 MGHRA, CDR2 YSYEKL. CDR3 length: 16 residues. The CDR3 protein is CASSQDTTPWAGELFF. The CDR3 region has the DNA TGCGCCAGCAGCCAAGATACCACCCCATGGGCCGGGGAGCTGTTTTTT.

This chain uses TRBV28 with TRBJ1-4; D perhaps matches TRBD1 (6 bases). The V end was cut by 2 bases, the J end by 0 bases, with 16 bases between. The CDR3 consists of 18 residues. CDR1 MDHEN and CDR2 SYDVKM come from the germline V gene. CDR3 amino acids: CASSLVPDRTATNEKLFF. The CDR3 bases are TGTGCCAGCAGTTTAGTCCCCGACAGGACTGCAACTAATGAAAAACTGTTTTTT.

V gene TRBV27 combines with J gene TRBJ1-1, with a possible D match to TRBD1 (6 bases). The V gene's germline CDR1 is MNHEY and CDR2 SMNVEV (reference sequence). Trimming pared 7 bases from V and 1 base from J, leaving 19 bases between. The CDR3 length is 16 residues. CDR3 nucleotides: TGTGCCAGCACCCCTGCCGGGAAGGGGGAGAACACTGAAGCTTTCTTT. It codes for CASTPAGKGENTEAFF.

The rearrangement links TRBV4-1 to TRBJ2-1; D tentatively reads TRBD1 or TRBD2 (5 bases each). The germline V and J ends were trimmed by 4 bases and 0 bases, with 22 bases remaining between them. Germline-derived CDR1 and CDR2 are MGHRA and YSYEKL. The CDR3 consists of 19 residues. The CDR3 DNA reads TGCGCCAGCAGCCCCCGGGACCCACTGCTCCCCCACTCCTACAATGAGCAGTTCTTC. Translating it yields CASSPRDPLLPHSYNEQFF.

The chain is built from TRBV7-9 and TRBJ2-1; maybe TRBD2 (6 bases). V shed 1 base and J shed 6 bases, with 13 bases lying between them. Germline assignment: CDR1 SEHNR and CDR2 FQNEAQ (reference sequence). There are 15 residues in the CDR3. The DNA of the CDR3 is TGTGCCAGCAGCTTAGTAACGGGAGAAGCCAATGAGCAGTTCTTC. It is translated as CASSLVTGEANEQFF.

This sequence joins TRBV7-9 and TRBJ2-5; unclear D gene. This CDR3 contains 13 residues. CDR1 and CDR2 from the germline V gene are SEHNR and FQNEAQ (reference sequence). Trimming removed 7 bases at V and 2 bases at J, with 11 bases between. The CDR3 nucleotides read TGTGCCAGCACGCCTAGGGTTCAAGAGACCCAGTACTTC. Its translation: CASTPRVQETQYF.

The CDR3 region is CASSVEGGTDTQYF. DNA of the CDR3: TGTGCCAGCAGCGTAGAAGGGGGCACAGATACGCAGTATTTT. The genes are TRBV9 and TRBJ2-3, with D maybe TRBD1 (5 bases). This CDR3 is 14 amino acids long. CDR1 and CDR2 (germline): SGDLS, YYNGEE. Trimming left V 0 bases short and J 1 base short, with 6 bases between.

The CDR3 DNA reads TGTGCCAGCAGCGTATGGGGAGGGATCACAGATACGCAGTATTTT. It is translated as CASSVWGGITDTQYF. The chain links TRBV9 to TRBJ2-3; TRBD2 agrees at 7 bases. In germline, CDR1 is SGDLS, CDR2 YYNGEE. V lost 1 base, J lost 2 bases, and 4 bases stayed unmatched. This CDR3 spans 15 amino acids.

This chain connects TRBV27 to TRBJ1-1; a weak D match, TRBD1 (6 bases). The CDR3 length is 12 residues. Trimming shortened V by 4 bases and J by 6 bases, and 9 bases separated the two germline ends. The germline V gene has CDR1 MNHEY and CDR2 SMNVEV (reference sequence). DNA for the CDR3: TGTGCCAGCAGTTCGACAGGTCCTGAAGCTTTCTTT. Protein: CASSSTGPEAFF.

This chain uses TRBV5-1 with TRBJ2-5, with D perhaps TRBD1 (5 bases). The germline CDR1 and CDR2 sequences are SGHRS and YFSETQ. The CDR3 runs 13 residues. V shed 2 bases and J shed 5 bases, with 10 bases lying between them. CDR3: CASSLDSEETQYF. The CDR3 DNA is TGCGCCAGCAGCTTAGACAGTGAGGAGACCCAGTACTTC.

The rearrangement joins TRBV5-6 to TRBJ2-1; D is possibly TRBD1 (5 bases). V shed 4 bases and J shed 6 bases, with 14 bases lying between them. The CDR3 sequence is 14 residues long. Per the germline V gene, CDR1 is SGHDT and CDR2 is YYEEEE. The CDR3 DNA sequence: TGTGCCAGCAGCGAACAGGTTGGGGCCAATGAGCAGTTCTTC. As protein: CASSEQVGANEQFF.

CDR3 sequence (DNA): TGTGCCAGCAGCCACCCGGACCTGAACACTGAAGCTTTCTTT. The encoded protein is CASSHPDLNTEAFF. This chain joins TRBV7-8 and TRBJ1-1; D is unclear. Trimming took 5 bases from V and 0 from J, leaving 10 bases between them. Germline V CDR1 and CDR2: SGHVS, FQNEAQ. The CDR3 covers 14 residues.

The chain employs TRBV10-2 and TRBJ2-1; D is ambiguous. There are 14 residues in the CDR3. CDR1 and CDR2 from the germline V gene are WSHSY and SAAADI. Trimming took off 5 bases at V and 0 bases at J, with 8 bases between the two ends. CDR3 bases: TGCGCCAGCAGTCCTTTAAGCTCCTACAATGAGCAGTTCTTC. This sequence encodes CASSPLSSYNEQFF.

The chain links TRBV7-8 to TRBJ1-1; TRBD1 might be the D (5 bases). This CDR3 is 13 amino acids long. V was pared by 0 bases and J by 7 bases, with 9 bases between. CDR1 SGHVS and CDR2 FQNEAQ come from the germline V gene. The DNA for the CDR3 is TGTGCCAGCAGCTTAGCTCGGCAGGGTGAAGCTTTCTTT. This codes for CASSLARQGEAFF.